The 24 T cell receptor beta chains below come from one sample, sequenced in a study of CXCR3-negative and CXCR3-positive naive CD8 T cells. The libraries of TRB cDNA were prepared using 5' RACE with UMI labels. Reprocessing the 5' RACE reads, TCRdb reports a single entry for every CDR3 protein and omits DNA. There are about 150,000 distinct CDR3 sequences in the sample, with 0.25% to 0.3% held by the top ten. Which antigens these TCRs recognize remains unknown. Study outcomes and limitations: CXCR3-positive naive cells had more hydrophobic TRB CDR3s than CXCR3-negative naive cells.

The sequenced material came from naive CXCR3+ CD8+ T cells from blood. Subset defined: CD45RO-CCR7+CD27+CD95- naive CD8+ T cells expressing CXCR3 (TNR3+). These receptors all stem from a human donor in good health. Some clones in this sample may be carry-over from other donors' samples.

The V call is TRBV29-1, the J call TRBJ1-2. This CDR3 spans 13 amino acids. Germline CDR1 is SQVTM and CDR2 is ANQGSEA. CDR3 region: CSVVKGSNYGYTF.

The chain employs TRBV10-3 and TRBJ2-5; TCRdb outputs TRBD1, but without DNA this stays unchecked. This CDR3 region has 22 residues. Germline loops: CDR1 ENHRY, CDR2 SYGVKD. This CDR3 reads CAISESTEGQGARKSPFETQYF.

This chain uses TRBV5-1 with TRBJ2-7. The germline V gene has CDR1 SGHRS and CDR2 YFSETQ. The CDR3 length is 14 residues. CDR3 region: CASSLELGTYEQYF.

The chain combines TRBV28 with TRBJ1-2. This CDR3 region has 13 residues. The germline CDR1 and CDR2 sequences are MDHEN and SYDVKM. The CDR3 region is CASREGGGYGYTF.

The chain employs TRBV5-6 and TRBJ2-1. The CDR3 covers 13 residues. Germline V gene lookup returns CDR1 SGHDT and CDR2 YYEEEE. The CDR3 spells CASSKGFYNEQFF.

This chain uses TRBV29-1 with TRBJ2-1; TCRdb proposes TRBD2, but this gene call is untestable without DNA. This CDR3 has 13 residues. CDR1 and CDR2 from the germline V gene are SQVTM and ANQGSEA. CDR3 residues: CSVRSPPYNEQFF.

This chain uses TRBV20-1 with TRBJ1-2; TCRdb lists TRBD1, though no DNA is available to test this call. This CDR3 region has 16 residues. The germline V gene encodes CDR1 DFQATT and CDR2 SNEGSKA (reference sequence). The chain's CDR3 is CSARGASTESTYGYTF.

The rearrangement uses TRBV29-1 and TRBJ2-5. The CDR3 extends over 13 amino acids. The germline V gene encodes CDR1 SQVTM and CDR2 ANQGSEA. CDR3 region: CSVDGRPAETQYF.

V and J are TRBV7-9 and TRBJ1-1. This CDR3 spans 16 amino acids. Germline V lookup: CDR1 SEHNR, CDR2 FQNEAQ (reference sequence). The CDR3 sequence: CASSPPTVPEGTEAFF. Using reference TRBV7-9 and TRBJ1-1 for the parts outside the CDR3, the full variable domain is DTGVSQNPRHKITKRGQNVTFRCDPISEHNRLYWYRQTLGQGPEFLTYFQNEAQLEKSRLLSDRFSAERPKGSFSTLEIQRTEQGDSAMYLCASSPPTVPEGTEAFFGQGTRLTVV.

This rearrangement joins TRBV5-5 to TRBJ2-7. The CDR3 consists of 14 residues. CDR1 and CDR2 (germline): SGHKS, YYEKEE (reference sequence). This CDR3 reads CASSSYLESYEQYF.

The chain uses TRBV15 and TRBJ1-5. CDR3 length equals 14 residues. Germline loops: CDR1 LNHNV, CDR2 YYDKDF (reference sequence). The CDR3 loop is CATKDTNSNQPQHF.

CDR3 loop: CASSRPRGGDTEAFF. J is TRBJ1-1 and V is TRBV3-1. Germline CDR1 LGHDT, CDR2 YNNKEL (reference sequence). CDR3 length: 15 amino acids.

The chain links TRBV7-6 to TRBJ2-1. Germline values: CDR1 SGHVS, CDR2 FNYEAQ. This CDR3 contains 13 residues. This chain's CDR3 is CASSLNWNNEQFF.

The rearrangement uses TRBV29-1 and TRBJ2-7; TCRdb picks TRBD1, but there is no DNA to check that call. CDR1 SQVTM and CDR2 ANQGSEA come from the germline V gene. This CDR3 region has 15 residues. The CDR3 region is CSVKPEGRPKDEQYF.

The J gene is TRBJ1-5, the V gene TRBV2. The CDR3 extends over 12 amino acids. Germline assignment: CDR1 SNHLY and CDR2 FYNNEI. The CDR3 loop reads CASRSKNQPQHF.

The rearrangement links TRBV14 to TRBJ2-7; TCRdb selects TRBD2, and the lack of DNA leaves this call unchecked. Looked up from germline, CDR1 is SGHDN and CDR2 is FVKESK. The CDR3 has 14 amino acids. The CDR3 loop is CASSSGTITYEQYF.

The gene calls are TRBV15 and TRBJ1-5. CDR1 LNHNV and CDR2 YYDKDF come from the germline V gene (reference sequence). The CDR3 runs 15 residues. The CDR3 sequence is CATASIREGNQPQHF.

The CDR3 loop reads CASTGTGERTQYF. V usage is TRBV2 and J usage is TRBJ2-5; no DNA is available, so the TRBD1 call from TCRdb remains unchecked. Germline lookup yields CDR1 SNHLY and CDR2 FYNNEI. The CDR3 is made up of 13 amino acids. Variable domain in full (rest from reference TRBV2 and TRBJ2-5): EPEVTQTPSHQVTQMGQEVILRCVPISNHLYFYWYRQILGQKVEFLVSFYNNEISEKSEIFDDQFSVERPDGSNFTLKIRSTKLEDSAMYFCASTGTGERTQYFGPGTRLLVL.

The rearrangement links TRBV7-6 to TRBJ2-7. The CDR3 has 15 residues. Germline V lookup: CDR1 SGHVS, CDR2 FNYEAQ. The CDR3 is CASSLAPGDTYEQYF.

The chain uses TRBV18 and TRBJ1-1; the TCRdb call, TRBD1, lacks DNA for checking. CDR3 length: 17 amino acids. Germline CDR1 reads KGHSH; CDR2 reads LQKENI. CDR3 loop: CASSPPLGAALNTEAFF.

The V call is TRBV6-2 or TRBV6-3, the J call TRBJ2-1; TCRdb outputs TRBD2, but without DNA this stays unchecked. Germline-derived CDR1 and CDR2 are MNHEY and SVGEGT. This CDR3 spans 12 amino acids. CDR3 sequence reads: CATAGILNEQFF.

The V gene is TRBV7-9, the J gene TRBJ2-5; TCRdb's assignment of TRBD2 cannot be checked, as there is no DNA. The germline V gene encodes CDR1 SEHNR and CDR2 FQNEAQ (reference sequence). There are 16 residues in the CDR3. Here the CDR3 reads CASSQDLSGRAATQYF.

This chain joins TRBV24-1 and TRBJ2-2; the TCRdb D gene call, TRBD2, has no DNA to confirm it. This CDR3 contains 15 residues. CDR1 is KGHDR and CDR2 is SFDVKD in the germline V gene. CDR3 in amino acids: CATSALAGVPGELFF.

This chain joins TRBV12-3 or TRBV12-4 and TRBJ2-3; with no DNA, the TCRdb D assignment of TRBD1 cannot be verified. CDR3 length: 14 amino acids. CDR3 sequence: CASSQTGVVDTQYF.